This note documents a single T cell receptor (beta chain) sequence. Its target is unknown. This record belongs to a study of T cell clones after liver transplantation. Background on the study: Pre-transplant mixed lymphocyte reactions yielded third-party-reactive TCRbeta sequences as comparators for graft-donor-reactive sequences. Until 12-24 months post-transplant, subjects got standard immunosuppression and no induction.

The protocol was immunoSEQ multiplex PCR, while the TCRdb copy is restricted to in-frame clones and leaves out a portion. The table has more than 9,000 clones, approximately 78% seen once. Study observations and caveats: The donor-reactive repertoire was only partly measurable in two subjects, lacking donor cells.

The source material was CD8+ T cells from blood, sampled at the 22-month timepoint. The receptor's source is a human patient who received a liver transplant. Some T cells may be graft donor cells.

The CDR3 sequence: CASSPLAATAPYGYTF. In DNA, the CDR3 is TGTGCCAGCAGCCCCCTGGCAGCGACAGCACCTTATGGCTACACCTTC. This sequence joins TRBV7-9 and TRBJ1-2; perhaps TRBD1 as D (5 bases). The CDR3 is made up of 16 amino acids. Trimming took 5 bases from V and 5 from J, leaving 21 bases between them. Germline loops: CDR1 SEHNR, CDR2 FQNEAQ (reference sequence).